This T cell receptor beta chain was profiled in a study of blood T cell repertoires in COVID-19. Study background: Samples taken during acute and convalescent COVID-19 were collected in the United States, Italy and Spain.

CDR3 length: 14 residues. The germline CDR1 and CDR2 sequences are SGHAT and FQNNGV. J gave up 3 bases and V 4 bases, and 2 bases lay outside the gene matches. In the authors' methods: Amplification of reference gene primers provided the estimated nucleated cell counts. Profiled with immunoSEQ multiplex PCR; TCRdb holds only in-frame clones, not every one. That table supplies the V and J calls and clone size; D and trimming were determined from the DNA. The table has about 200,000 clones, 75% to 85% seen once; the top ten hold under 15%. This TCR came from a human donor in a cohort sampled during active COVID-19. This chain links TRBV11-2 with TRBJ2-2; TRBD2 agrees at 7 bases. Sequenced input: peripheral blood. This CDR3 reads CASSSGLYTGELFF. The CDR3 region has the DNA TGTGCCAGCAGCTCGGGACTATACACCGGGGAGCTGTTTTTT.